This T cell receptor (beta chain) was sequenced in a study of blood T cell repertoires in COVID-19. Participants spanned ages about 18 to 90 years and resided in roughly 26 US areas. The CDR3 covers 16 residues. The ends lost 3 bases at V and 1 base at J; junction bases unmatched: 5. Germline V gives CDR1 SEHNR, CDR2 FQNEAQ (reference sequence). Measured with immunoSEQ multiplex PCR; TCRdb has only the in-frame clones, and not every one. The data contain about 270,000 clones, less than 90% of them singletons. The V and J genes are TRBV7-9 and TRBJ1-2, with 10 bases lining up with TRBD1. This TCR was sampled from a woman between 45 and 65 years old who had recovered from COVID-19. Sequenced input: PBMCs or T cells enriched from blood (not recorded which). This CDR3 reads CASSLGGTGVNYGYTF. The CDR3 DNA sequence: TGTGCCAGCAGCTTGGGGGGGACAGGGGTTAACTATGGCTACACCTTC.